A selection of T cell receptor beta chains follows, all from one sample in a study of persistence of HIV-infected CD4 T cells. Which antigens these TCRs recognize remains unknown. This table comes from immunoSEQ multiplex PCR, and its TCRdb copy is limited to in-frame clones, with some not included. The sample carries under 40,000 clones, approximately 66% recorded once. The material was CD4+ T cells sorted from PBMCs after approximately 19-hour stimulation, obtained from a patient who received antiretroviral therapy. The receptors derive from an adult man with HIV who was CMV-seropositive. The CDR3 runs from the conserved cysteine through the conserved F or W. The order of the fields is D gene, J gene, clone size, V gene, CDR3 DNA, CDR3 protein. A D gene is named only where the DNA matches it firmly. Clone size is given for some rows only: seen once, a few or many times, or a class if the clone is expanded.

d_call: TRBD1
j_call: TRBJ2-1
clone_size: .
v_call: TRBV18
cdr3_nt: TGTGCCAGCTCTCCTAGACAGGGGTTGTCCTACAATGAGCAGTTCTTC
cdr3_aa: CASSPRQGLSYNEQFF

d_call: .
j_call: TRBJ2-3
clone_size: few
v_call: TRBV18
cdr3_nt: TGTGCCAGCTCACCAAAACTAGAGTCACATGACACAGATACGCAGTATTTT
cdr3_aa: CASSPKLESHDTDTQYF

d_call: TRBD1
j_call: TRBJ2-2
clone_size: .
v_call: TRBV6-5
cdr3_nt: TGTGCCAGCAAGGCAGGGGGCTACTACCGGGAGCTGTTTTTT
cdr3_aa: CASKAGGYYRELFF

d_call: .
j_call: TRBJ1-1
clone_size: .
v_call: TRBV3-1/TRBV3-2
cdr3_nt: TGTGCCAGCAGCCAAGGGGGGGGCACTGAAGCTTTCTTT
cdr3_aa: CASSQGGGTEAFF

d_call: TRBD1
j_call: TRBJ1-5
clone_size: .
v_call: TRBV6-5
cdr3_nt: TGTGCCAGCAGACGACAGGGGACGGGCAATCAGCCCCAGCATTTT
cdr3_aa: CASRRQGTGNQPQHF

d_call: .
j_call: TRBJ2-7
clone_size: few
v_call: TRBV7-2
cdr3_nt: TGTGCCAGCAGCTTAGAGTCCAGGAACGAGCAGTACTTC
cdr3_aa: CASSLESRNEQYF

d_call: TRBD2
j_call: TRBJ2-3
clone_size: .
v_call: TRBV9
cdr3_nt: TGTGCCAGCAGCGTGGGCGGGGGGAAGTCAGATACGCAGTATTTT
cdr3_aa: CASSVGGGKSDTQYF

d_call: .
j_call: TRBJ1-4
clone_size: .
v_call: TRBV25-1
cdr3_nt: TGTGCCAGCAGTGAAAGGGGCGCCGGGGGAGAAAAACTGTTTTTT
cdr3_aa: CASSERGAGGEKLFF

d_call: .
j_call: TRBJ1-1
clone_size: .
v_call: TRBV18
cdr3_nt: TGTGCCAGCTCACCAGGATCAGGTTGGGTTGAAGCTTTCTTT
cdr3_aa: CASSPGSGWVEAFF

d_call: .
j_call: TRBJ1-5
clone_size: .
v_call: TRBV2
cdr3_nt: TGTGCCAGCAGGGGGGGACCCCAGGGACAGCCCCAGCATTTT
cdr3_aa: CASRGGPQGQPQHF

d_call: .
j_call: TRBJ2-2
clone_size: .
v_call: TRBV9
cdr3_nt: TGTGCCAGCAGCGTAACAGGGTACACCGGGGAGCTGTTTTTT
cdr3_aa: CASSVTGYTGELFF

d_call: .
j_call: TRBJ1-2
clone_size: few
v_call: TRBV29-1
cdr3_nt: TGCAGCGTTGAAGATCAAGGTACGAGCGATGGCTACACCTTC
cdr3_aa: CSVEDQGTSDGYTF

d_call: .
j_call: TRBJ1-3
clone_size: .
v_call: TRBV28
cdr3_nt: TGTGCCAGCAGTTTAGTAAGATCTGGAAACACCATATATTTT
cdr3_aa: CASSLVRSGNTIYF

d_call: .
j_call: TRBJ1-1
clone_size: few
v_call: TRBV7-3
cdr3_nt: TGTGCCAGCAGCTTAATACCCGGAGGGGTAAGCACTGAAGCTTTCTTT
cdr3_aa: CASSLIPGGVSTEAFF

d_call: TRBD1
j_call: TRBJ1-5
clone_size: .
v_call: TRBV6-5
cdr3_nt: TGTGCCAGCAGTCTAATTTCAGGGGGCGGTCAGCCCCAGCATTTT
cdr3_aa: CASSLISGGGQPQHF

d_call: .
j_call: TRBJ2-7
clone_size: .
v_call: TRBV27
cdr3_nt: TGTGCCAGCAGTTTTATGTCCCGAAACGAGCAGTACTTC
cdr3_aa: CASSFMSRNEQYF

d_call: .
j_call: TRBJ2-1
clone_size: .
v_call: TRBV19
cdr3_nt: TGTGCCAGTAGTATACGTGCTAGCTCCTACAATGAGCAGTTCTTC
cdr3_aa: CASSIRASSYNEQFF

d_call: .
j_call: TRBJ2-7
clone_size: .
v_call: TRBV6-1
cdr3_nt: TGTGCCAGCAGTGAATCCTACGAGCAGTACTTC
cdr3_aa: CASSESYEQYF

d_call: TRBD1
j_call: TRBJ1-5
clone_size: few
v_call: TRBV24-1
cdr3_nt: TGTGCCACCAGTGATGGGACAGGGAGGAATCAGCCCCAGCATTTT
cdr3_aa: CATSDGTGRNQPQHF

d_call: TRBD1
j_call: TRBJ1-3
clone_size: .
v_call: TRBV7-9
cdr3_nt: TGTGCCAGCACCTTGCAGGGGGGATCTGGAAACACCATATATTTT
cdr3_aa: CASTLQGGSGNTIYF

d_call: .
j_call: TRBJ2-4
clone_size: .
v_call: TRBV27
cdr3_nt: TGTGCCAGCAGTCCACCCTCAGGGTGGGACCAAAACATTCAGTACTTC
cdr3_aa: CASSPPSGWDQNIQYF

d_call: TRBD1
j_call: TRBJ1-2
clone_size: once
v_call: TRBV7-9
cdr3_nt: TGTGCCAGCACCGGCGGAAGGGGGCCCCTTAGCTATGGCTACACCTTC
cdr3_aa: CASTGGRGPLSYGYTF

d_call: .
j_call: TRBJ1-2
clone_size: .
v_call: TRBV3-1/TRBV3-2
cdr3_nt: TGTGCCAGCAGCCCCATAGGAGGGAACTATGGCTACACCTTC
cdr3_aa: CASSPIGGNYGYTF

d_call: .
j_call: TRBJ1-1
clone_size: few
v_call: TRBV5-5
cdr3_nt: TGTGCCAGCAGCGGGGGTGTGAACACTGAAGCTTTCTTT
cdr3_aa: CASSGGVNTEAFF

d_call: TRBD1
j_call: TRBJ2-3
clone_size: .
v_call: TRBV7-3
cdr3_nt: TGTGCCAGCAGCGCGACAGGGCCCCCCACAGATACGCAGTATTTT
cdr3_aa: CASSATGPPTDTQYF

d_call: .
j_call: TRBJ1-1
clone_size: .
v_call: TRBV19
cdr3_nt: TGTGCCAGTAAGGACTCGCGCGGACCGGCTTTCTTT
cdr3_aa: CASKDSRGPAFF

d_call: TRBD1
j_call: TRBJ1-5
clone_size: .
v_call: TRBV6-1
cdr3_nt: TGTGCCAGCAGTGAAGGGACAGGTCGCTTTAATCAGCCCCAGCATTTT
cdr3_aa: CASSEGTGRFNQPQHF

d_call: .
j_call: TRBJ2-7
clone_size: .
v_call: TRBV3-1/TRBV3-2
cdr3_nt: TGTGCCAGCAGCCAAGCCCCATACTACGAGCAGTACTTC
cdr3_aa: CASSQAPYYEQYF

d_call: TRBD1
j_call: TRBJ1-1
clone_size: once
v_call: TRBV19
cdr3_nt: TGTGCCAGTACCCGACAGGGCGGCGGGAACACTGAAGCTTTCTTT
cdr3_aa: CASTRQGGGNTEAFF

d_call: TRBD1
j_call: TRBJ1-5
clone_size: .
v_call: TRBV7-8
cdr3_nt: TGTGCCAGCAGTCCCCGGGACAGGGGGTCCGTTAGCAATCAGCCCCAGCATTTT
cdr3_aa: CASSPRDRGSVSNQPQHF

d_call: .
j_call: TRBJ1-2
clone_size: .
v_call: TRBV2
cdr3_nt: TGTGCCAGCAGTTCAGGGACCTATGGCTACACCTTC
cdr3_aa: CASSSGTYGYTF

d_call: .
j_call: TRBJ2-1
clone_size: .
v_call: TRBV6-1
cdr3_nt: TGTGCCAGCAGTGAAGCGCTCGTCGGTAGCAATGAGCAGTTCTTC
cdr3_aa: CASSEALVGSNEQFF

d_call: .
j_call: TRBJ2-7
clone_size: .
v_call: TRBV14
cdr3_nt: TGTGCCAGCAGCCAGCCAGGGGCTCACGAGCAGTACTTC
cdr3_aa: CASSQPGAHEQYF

d_call: TRBD1
j_call: TRBJ2-1
clone_size: .
v_call: TRBV6-1
cdr3_nt: TGTGCCAGCAGTGACCGAGGACAGGGACCCTACAATGAGCAGTTCTTC
cdr3_aa: CASSDRGQGPYNEQFF

d_call: .
j_call: TRBJ2-2
clone_size: .
v_call: TRBV5-1
cdr3_nt: TGCGCCAGCAGCTTGACAGCTGACGGGGAGCTGTTTTTT
cdr3_aa: CASSLTADGELFF

d_call: .
j_call: TRBJ1-1
clone_size: .
v_call: TRBV9
cdr3_nt: TGTGCCAGCAGCGTCTCAAGTCACACTGAAGCTTTCTTT
cdr3_aa: CASSVSSHTEAFF

d_call: .
j_call: TRBJ2-6
clone_size: .
v_call: TRBV25-1
cdr3_nt: TGTGCCAGCAGTCTAAACTCTGGGGCCAACGTCCTGACTTTC
cdr3_aa: CASSLNSGANVLTF

d_call: TRBD1
j_call: TRBJ2-7
clone_size: .
v_call: TRBV2
cdr3_nt: TGTGCCAGCTCCCGGGACAGGGTCGACGAGCAGTACTTC
cdr3_aa: CASSRDRVDEQYF

d_call: TRBD1
j_call: TRBJ1-4
clone_size: .
v_call: TRBV27
cdr3_nt: TGTGCCAGCAGTATAACAGGGGGCTTTGAAAAACTGTTTTTT
cdr3_aa: CASSITGGFEKLFF

d_call: TRBD1
j_call: TRBJ2-7
clone_size: .
v_call: TRBV6-5
cdr3_nt: TGTGCCAGCAGCGCCGGGACAGGGGCCTTCTACGAGCAGTACTTC
cdr3_aa: CASSAGTGAFYEQYF

d_call: TRBD1
j_call: TRBJ2-1
clone_size: .
v_call: TRBV5-1
cdr3_nt: TGCGCCAGCAGCACATCCGGGACAGACCAATTCAATGAGCAGTTCTTC
cdr3_aa: CASSTSGTDQFNEQFF

d_call: .
j_call: TRBJ1-1
clone_size: few
v_call: TRBV5-1
cdr3_nt: TGCGCCAGCAGCTTGGAGGCTTCGCCGGGTAGGGGCACTGAAGCTTTCTTT
cdr3_aa: CASSLEASPGRGTEAFF

d_call: .
j_call: TRBJ1-5
clone_size: .
v_call: TRBV28
cdr3_nt: TGTGCCACCAGTTTGGGGTCCAGAAATCAGCCCCAGCATTTT
cdr3_aa: CATSLGSRNQPQHF

d_call: TRBD1
j_call: TRBJ1-2
clone_size: medium-sized
v_call: TRBV6-5
cdr3_nt: TGTGCCAGCACCTCAGGGGGCGGCCGTGGCTACACCTTC
cdr3_aa: CASTSGGGRGYTF

d_call: TRBD2
j_call: TRBJ2-2
clone_size: few
v_call: TRBV9
cdr3_nt: TGTGCCAGCAGCGTAGAAGCGGGAGGCACCGGGGAGCTGTTTTTT
cdr3_aa: CASSVEAGGTGELFF

d_call: .
j_call: TRBJ1-1
clone_size: .
v_call: TRBV18
cdr3_nt: TGTGCCAGCTCCCCCAACTTTGGGGACACTGAAGCTTTCTTT
cdr3_aa: CASSPNFGDTEAFF

d_call: .
j_call: TRBJ2-2
clone_size: .
v_call: TRBV7-9
cdr3_nt: TGTGCCAGCAGCATTGGAATTGGGGGAACCGGGGAGCTGTTTTTT
cdr3_aa: CASSIGIGGTGELFF

d_call: TRBD1
j_call: TRBJ1-1
clone_size: .
v_call: TRBV2
cdr3_nt: TGTGCCAGCAGTTCGGGACAGGGCGGAAACACTGAAGCTTTCTTT
cdr3_aa: CASSSGQGGNTEAFF

d_call: TRBD1
j_call: TRBJ1-2
clone_size: few
v_call: TRBV11-2
cdr3_nt: TGTGCCAGCAGTCTGGGACAGCTAGATGGCTACACCTTC
cdr3_aa: CASSLGQLDGYTF

d_call: TRBD1
j_call: TRBJ1-2
clone_size: .
v_call: TRBV28
cdr3_nt: TGTGCCAGCAGTCCCCAACAGGGGTCCTATGGCTACACCTTC
cdr3_aa: CASSPQQGSYGYTF

d_call: TRBD1
j_call: TRBJ2-2
clone_size: medium-sized
v_call: TRBV9
cdr3_nt: TGTGCCAGCAGCGCCGGACAGGGGAACACCGGGGAGCTGTTTTTT
cdr3_aa: CASSAGQGNTGELFF

d_call: .
j_call: TRBJ1-1
clone_size: .
v_call: TRBV14
cdr3_nt: TGTGCCAGCAGCCAAGATTTTTGGGGGGGGCAGGCTTTCTTT
cdr3_aa: CASSQDFWGGQAFF

d_call: .
j_call: TRBJ2-1
clone_size: few
v_call: TRBV25-1
cdr3_nt: TGTGCCAGCAGTATGCGAAAGGGCCAGGATGAGCAGTTCTTC
cdr3_aa: CASSMRKGQDEQFF

d_call: TRBD1
j_call: TRBJ2-1
clone_size: .
v_call: TRBV28
cdr3_nt: TGTGCCAGCAGTGAGGGACAGACTTACAATGAGCAGTTCTTC
cdr3_aa: CASSEGQTYNEQFF

d_call: .
j_call: TRBJ2-1
clone_size: .
v_call: TRBV14
cdr3_nt: TGTGCCAGCAGCCCCCTCGCGGGGATTGAGCAGTTCTTC
cdr3_aa: CASSPLAGIEQFF

d_call: TRBD2
j_call: TRBJ2-1
clone_size: once
v_call: TRBV18
cdr3_nt: TGTGCCAGCTCACTCCTTAGCGGGGGGGATGAGCAGTTCTTC
cdr3_aa: CASSLLSGGDEQFF

d_call: TRBD1
j_call: TRBJ1-2
clone_size: .
v_call: TRBV7-2
cdr3_nt: TGTGCCAGCAGCTCCCGGGACAGGGCCGCACTAGGGTATGGCTACACCTTC
cdr3_aa: CASSSRDRAALGYGYTF

d_call: .
j_call: TRBJ1-2
clone_size: .
v_call: TRBV6-2/TRBV6-3
cdr3_nt: TGTGCCAGCAGTTACTTGGGGACGGATGGCTACACCTTC
cdr3_aa: CASSYLGTDGYTF

d_call: .
j_call: TRBJ2-1
clone_size: .
v_call: TRBV5-4
cdr3_nt: TGTGCCAGCAGATTTGGTGGGGGGTTCTACAATGAGCAGTTCTTC
cdr3_aa: CASRFGGGFYNEQFF

d_call: TRBD2
j_call: TRBJ2-7
clone_size: few
v_call: TRBV19
cdr3_nt: TGTGCCAGTAGTATGATGGCGGGGGGATCCTACGAGCAGTACTTC
cdr3_aa: CASSMMAGGSYEQYF